What follows are 26 T cell receptor beta chains derived from one specimen sequenced in a study of blood T cell repertoires in COVID-19. Measured with immunoSEQ multiplex PCR; TCRdb has only the in-frame clones, and not every one. The sample shows 200,000 or so clones, almost 80% of them seen only once. Sequenced: peripheral blood. These receptor sequences come from a man in his 60s with active or convalescent COVID-19.

This clone was seen more than once but under ten times. The chain has TRBV3-1 (or the pseudogene TRBV3-2) and TRBJ1-6; no definite D call. CDR1 LGHDT and CDR2 YNNKEL come from the germline V gene (reference sequence). The CDR3 is 18 amino acids. The ends were cut back, 1 base at V and 7 bases at J, with 20 bases in the middle. The CDR3 loop reads CASSQGRGAIGVNSPLHF. The CDR3 DNA reads as TGTGCCAGCAGCCAAGGGCGGGGAGCGATCGGGGTAAATTCACCCCTCCACTTT.

J is TRBJ1-4 and V is TRBV6-5; 8 bases match TRBD1. CDR1 is MNHEY and CDR2 is SVGAGI in the germline V gene. V dropped 4 bases and J dropped 8; count of bases not matched to a gene: 9. The CDR3 contains 15 residues. The CDR3 loop reads CASSSPGGAEEKLFF. As DNA, the CDR3 is TGTGCCAGCAGTTCCCCAGGGGGCGCGGAGGAAAAACTGTTTTTT.

The gene calls are TRBV28 and TRBJ2-7; no clear D. CDR3 length equals 12 residues. Deletions cut 5 bases from V and 3 bases from J, with 8 bases between. Germline V gene data show CDR1 as MDHEN and CDR2 as SYDVKM. The CDR3 DNA reads TGTGCCAGCAGTCTCAGACTCTACGAGCAGTACTTC. The encoded protein is CASSLRLYEQYF. The variable domain in full, completed from reference TRBV28 and TRBJ2-7, reads DVKVTQSSRYLVKRTGEKVFLECVQDMDHENMFWYRQDPGLGLRLIYFSYDVKMKEKGDIPEGYSVSREKKERFSLILESASTNQTSMYLCASSLRLYEQYFGPGTRLTVT.

The chain couples TRBV11-2 to TRBJ2-1; maybe TRBD2 (7 bases). Germline loops: CDR1 SGHAT, CDR2 FQNNGV. V was trimmed by 1 base and J by 7 bases, leaving 17 bases between them. This CDR3 is 16 amino acids long. The CDR3 region is CASSLVGGAQGNEQFF. As DNA, the CDR3 is TGTGCCAGCAGCTTAGTGGGGGGGGCCCAGGGGAATGAGCAGTTCTTC.

V usage is TRBV9 and J usage is TRBJ1-2; D gene ambiguous. The germline V gene has CDR1 SGDLS and CDR2 YYNGEE. Between the trimmed V and J ends, which lost 0 bases and 4 bases, there was a span of 13 bases. The CDR3 covers 15 residues. CDR3 residues: CASSVETSPLYGYTF. For the CDR3, the DNA is TGTGCCAGCAGCGTAGAAACTTCTCCTCTCTATGGCTACACCTTC.

The chain joins TRBV6-5 to TRBJ1-3; D unclear. V was pared by 7 bases and J by 3 bases, with 4 bases between. The germline CDR1 and CDR2 sequences are MNHEY and SVGAGI. The CDR3 consists of 11 residues. The CDR3 nucleotides are TGTGCCAGCAACAATGGAAACACCATATATTTT. Translation gives CASNNGNTIYF.

V and J are TRBV3-1 (or the pseudogene TRBV3-2) and TRBJ2-5; D is perhaps TRBD1 (5 bases). Germline loops: CDR1 LGHDT, CDR2 YNNKEL (reference sequence). V gave up 0 bases and J gave up 5 bases, with 10 bases separating them. This CDR3 spans 14 amino acids. This CDR3 is CASSQDLGAETQYF. The CDR3 bases are TGTGCCAGCAGCCAAGATTTAGGGGCCGAGACCCAGTACTTC.

The V call is TRBV9, the J call TRBJ1-1; D gene ambiguous. Trimming shortened V by 0 bases and J by 0 bases, and 9 bases separated the two germline ends. The V gene's germline CDR1 is SGDLS and CDR2 YYNGEE. The CDR3 consists of 15 residues. CDR3 amino acids: CASSVGPRLNTEAFF. Written as DNA, the CDR3 is TGTGCCAGCAGCGTAGGCCCGCGGCTGAACACTGAAGCTTTCTTT.

The chain is built from TRBV11-2 and TRBJ1-1; D is unresolved. The CDR3 has 13 residues. The V end was cut by 2 bases, the J end by 11 bases, with 15 bases between. In germline, CDR1 is SGHAT, CDR2 FQNNGV. CDR3 DNA sequence: TGTGCCAGCAGCTTAAAGACACCGCCCCGCGCTTTCTTT. Its protein is CASSLKTPPRAFF.

The J gene is TRBJ2-7, the V gene TRBV6-5, with 9 bases that match TRBD1. The CDR3 is 15 amino acids. CDR1 and CDR2 (germline): MNHEY, SVGAGI. Trimming cost V 0 bases and J 1 base; bases outside gene matches: 1. The CDR3, as DNA: TGTGCCAGCAGTTACTCGGGACAGGGTTCCTACGAGCAGTACTTC. Translation gives CASSYSGQGSYEQYF.

The J gene is TRBJ2-7, the V gene TRBV27, with D possibly TRBD2 on 7 matching bases. The CDR3 sequence is 15 residues long. V was pared by 0 bases and J by 6 bases, with 15 bases between. Germline values: CDR1 MNHEY, CDR2 SMNVEV (reference sequence). CDR3 amino acids: CASSLSGGGGREQYF. The CDR3 region has the DNA TGTGCCAGCAGTTTATCCGGCGGGGGCGGACGCGAGCAGTACTTC.

The V call is TRBV5-8, the J call TRBJ1-4; D is ambiguous. Germline V gene sequence: CDR1 SGHTS, CDR2 YDEGEE. The CDR3 sequence is 12 residues long. The germline V and J ends were trimmed by 6 bases and 8 bases, with 11 bases remaining between them. The CDR3 loop reads CASTPSREKLFF. CDR3 DNA sequence: TGTGCCAGCACCCCGTCGAGGGAAAAACTGTTTTTT.

The chain recombines TRBV28 with TRBJ1-1; D gene unclear. Trimming removed 6 bases from V and 7 bases from J, with 15 bases in between. This CDR3 has 13 amino acids. Germline V lookup: CDR1 MDHEN, CDR2 SYDVKM. This chain's CDR3 is CASRVGMRGEAFF. CDR3 in DNA: TGTGCCAGCAGAGTCGGGATGCGGGGTGAAGCTTTCTTT.

Regarding this clone: The sample contains more than one DNA sequence encoding this CDR3. This chain uses TRBV28 with TRBJ2-7, with D unclear. Germline-derived CDR1 and CDR2 are MDHEN and SYDVKM. The V end was cut by 3 bases, the J end by 3 bases, with 3 bases between. CDR3 length: 11 residues. Written as DNA, the CDR3 is TGTGCCAGCAGTTTTAGCTACGAGCAGTACTTC. Its protein product is CASSFSYEQYF.

The chain recombines TRBV6-5 with TRBJ1-2; the match to TRBD1 covers 8 bases. The CDR3 is made up of 13 amino acids. J lost 6 bases, V lost 7 bases, and 7 bases had no gene match. The germline gives CDR1 MNHEY, CDR2 SVGAGI. CDR3 DNA sequence: TGTGCCAGCACCCTGACAGGGGTAGATGGCTACACCTTC. Encoded protein: CASTLTGVDGYTF.

The chain carries TRBV24-1 and TRBJ2-4, with 9 bases fitting TRBD1. J was trimmed by 7 bases and V by 4 bases; bases with no gene match: 7. CDR1 and CDR2 (germline): KGHDR, SFDVKD. The CDR3 sequence is 15 residues long. The CDR3 loop is CATSDPGQGLNIQYF. CDR3 nucleotide sequence: TGTGCCACCAGTGACCCAGGACAGGGGTTGAACATTCAGTACTTC.

The chain uses TRBV24-1 and TRBJ2-1; 9 bases are a match to TRBD1. The germline V gene encodes CDR1 KGHDR and CDR2 SFDVKD. The ends lost 4 bases at V and 7 bases at J; junction bases unmatched: 7. The length of the CDR3 is 15 residues. The CDR3, as DNA: TGTGCCACCAGTGACAGGGACAGGGTAAAGAATGAGCAGTTCTTC. Translating gives CATSDRDRVKNEQFF.

This chain links TRBV7-8 with TRBJ1-4, with TRBD1 matching 11 bases. This CDR3 is built from 16 residues. Germline assignment: CDR1 SGHVS and CDR2 FQNEAQ. J was trimmed by 6 bases and V by 1 base; bases with no gene match: 4. CDR3 amino acids: CASSLELGQGDEKLFF. The CDR3 bases are TGTGCCAGCAGCTTAGAATTGGGACAGGGGGATGAAAAACTGTTTTTT.

The chain links TRBV19 to TRBJ2-5, with TRBD1 identical over 7 bases. The germline V gene has CDR1 LNHDA and CDR2 SQIVND (reference sequence). This CDR3 is 13 amino acids long. J lost 3 bases, V lost 5 bases, and 3 bases had no gene match. CDR3 coding DNA: TGTGCCAGTAGTCTTACAGGGGAAGAGACCCAGTACTTC. Translated, it gives CASSLTGEETQYF.

This clone occurred a few times. The V call is TRBV19, the J call TRBJ1-3; 7 bases align to TRBD1. The CDR3 extends over 17 amino acids. Unmatched junction bases numbered 15, after V lost 6 bases and J lost 4 bases. Germline lookup yields CDR1 LNHDA and CDR2 SQIVND (reference sequence). The CDR3 DNA is TGTGCCAGTAGCGTCCGCGGCAGGGGGACCACCGGAAACACCATATATTTT. This translates into CASSVRGRGTTGNTIYF. The full variable domain, rest sourced from reference TRBV19 and TRBJ1-3, is DGGITQSPKYLFRKEGQNVTLSCEQNLNHDAMYWYRQDPGQGLRLIYYSQIVNDFQKGDIAEGYSVSREKKESFPLTVTSAQKNPTAFYLCASSVRGRGTTGNTIYFGEGSWLTVV.

The table lists this clone with a count of one. The V and J genes are TRBV10-2 and TRBJ1-1, with D tentatively TRBD1 (5 bases). Trimming cost V 5 bases and J 4 bases, with 11 bases left between them. CDR1 and CDR2 from the germline V gene are WSHSY and SAAADI. The CDR3 runs to 13 residues. The DNA of the CDR3 is TGCGCCAGCAGTAGGACCGGGGGCACTGAAGCTTTCTTT. Its translation: CASSRTGGTEAFF.

J is TRBJ1-3 and V is TRBV25-1; 8 nucleotides agree with TRBD1. Germline V gives CDR1 MGHDK, CDR2 SYGVNS. CDR3 length equals 15 residues. After removal of 4 bases from V and 4 bases from J, the junction contained 6 bases not matched to a gene. CDR3 protein: CASSVSGGLGNTIYF. The CDR3 DNA reads TGTGCCAGCAGTGTCTCAGGGGGCCTCGGAAACACCATATATTTT.

The rearrangement uses TRBV19 and TRBJ1-4; TRBD1 aligns across 9 bases. J was trimmed by 2 bases and V by 4 bases; bases with no gene match: 5. The CDR3 sequence is 16 residues long. The germline V gene has CDR1 LNHDA and CDR2 SQIVND (reference sequence). The DNA for the CDR3 is TGTGCCAGTAGTACCCGACAGGGGGAGACTAATGAAAAACTGTTTTTT. This sequence encodes CASSTRQGETNEKLFF.

V usage is TRBV4-2 and J usage is TRBJ2-3; 10 nucleotides agree with TRBD2. Unmatched junction bases numbered 8, after V lost 4 bases and J lost 4 bases. Germline V gives CDR1 LGHNA, CDR2 YNFKEQ. This CDR3 is 16 amino acids long. The DNA of the CDR3 is TGTGCCAGCAGCCCTAGCGGGAGATCGAAATCAGATACGCAGTATTTT. Its protein is CASSPSGRSKSDTQYF.

The J gene is TRBJ2-5, the V gene TRBV28; TRBD2 matches at 15 bases. This CDR3 is 17 amino acids long. Germline assignment: CDR1 MDHEN and CDR2 SYDVKM. V trimming: 7 bases; J trimming: 5 bases; junction bases outside the gene matches: 11. CDR3 sequence reads: CASIPLGTSGRWETQYF. CDR3 in DNA: TGTGCCAGCATACCCTTAGGGACTAGCGGGAGGTGGGAGACCCAGTACTTC.

The V call is TRBV7-2, the J call TRBJ1-1, with D possibly matching TRBD1 (5 bases). CDR3 length equals 12 residues. Germline CDR1 reads SGHTA; CDR2 reads FQGNSA. The V end lost 4 bases, the J end lost 4 bases, and 7 bases lay between the germline ends. The CDR3 DNA sequence: TGTGCCAGCAGCTGGCAGGGCACTGAAGCTTTCTTT. This codes for CASSWQGTEAFF. The full variable domain, in which reference TRBV7-2 and TRBJ1-1 provide the parts outside the CDR3, is GAGVSQSPSNKVTEKGKDVELRCDPISGHTALYWYRQSLGQGLEFLIYFQGNSAPDKSGLPSDRFSAERTGGSVSTLTIQRTQQEDSAVYLCASSWQGTEAFFGQGTRLTVV.